One TCR beta chain is described in this entry. Its antigen is not known. The CDR3 covers 13 residues. Trimming removed 4 bases from V and 4 bases from J, with 9 bases in between. Germline values: CDR1 SGHTA, CDR2 FQGNSA. This entry belongs to a study of cytomegalovirus exposure and HLA in healthy donors. Overall study results and limits: Reported performance of the classifier showed diagnosis of cytomegalovirus status with high specificity and sensitivity. Apparent HLA restriction characterized most CMV-associated TCR beta chains in a later analysis. For most TCR sequences rarity was the rule, although some public TCRs occurred in many donors. In a later analysis, specific HLA alleles were associated with 15,000 to 20,000 TCR beta sequences at a 0.05 false discovery rate.

The PCR had 60 Vbeta and 13 Jbeta primers. The table came from immunoSEQ multiplex PCR; TCRdb's copy has only in-frame clones and leaves some out. The sample yields 140,000 to 150,000 clones, roughly 80% seen once. V is TRBV7-2 and J is TRBJ2-3; D gene ambiguous. The receptor comes from a middle-aged woman in good health and CMV-seropositive. Material for sequencing was PBMCs. The CDR3 region is CASSSGRADTQYF. The DNA for the CDR3 is TGTGCCAGCAGCTCCGGTCGAGCAGATACGCAGTATTTT.